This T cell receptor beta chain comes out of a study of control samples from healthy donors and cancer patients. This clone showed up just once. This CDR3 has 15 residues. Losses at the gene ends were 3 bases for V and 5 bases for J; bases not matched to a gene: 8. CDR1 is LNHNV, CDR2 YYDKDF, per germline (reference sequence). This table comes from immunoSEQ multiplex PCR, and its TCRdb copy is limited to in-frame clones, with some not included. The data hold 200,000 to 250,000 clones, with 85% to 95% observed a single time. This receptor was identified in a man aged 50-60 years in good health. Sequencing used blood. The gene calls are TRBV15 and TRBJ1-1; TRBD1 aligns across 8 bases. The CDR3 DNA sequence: TGTGCCACCAGCAGTGGACAGGGATCGTGGACTGAAGCTTTCTTT. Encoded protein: CATSSGQGSWTEAFF.